Below are 22 T cell receptor beta chains sequenced from a single sample in a study of PD-1 blockade in classical Hodgkin lymphoma (dated by TCRdb to the early 2020s). The time point label for this specimen denotes: cycle 2 day 1 (C2D1) of nivolumab. Relapse after autologous stem cell transplantation had occurred in all trial patients, and cohorts A, B and C were distinguished by prior brentuximab vedotin exposure. The library relied on the immunoSEQ multiplex PCR assay. As stored in TCRdb, this immuneACCESS dataset retains in-frame rearrangements with V and J assigned. A fraction of the clones does not appear; measured against another copy, unresolved V genes explain less than half of the discrepancy, and the remainder lacks a known reason. The sample table holds 30,000 or so clones, of which more than 65% were seen once. Almost 4% of the sample is held by the ten biggest clonotypes. The source was peripheral blood mononuclear cells (PBMCs), collected before the second cycle of nivolumab. All receptors come from a human donor with classical Hodgkin lymphoma.

The V and J genes are TRBV7-9 and TRBJ2-6; D is ambiguous. Per the germline V gene, CDR1 is SEHNR and CDR2 is FQNEAQ (reference sequence). Trimming shortened V by 10 bases and J by 1 base, and 14 bases separated the two germline ends. CDR3 length: 15 amino acids. In DNA form, the CDR3 reads TGTGCCAAGGACGGACCGGAGTCTGGGGCCAACGTCCTGACTTTC. It encodes CAKDGPESGANVLTF.

A single count supports this clone. The rearrangement uses TRBV28 and TRBJ2-7; 8 nucleotides align to TRBD1. Germline V gene sequence: CDR1 MDHEN, CDR2 SYDVKM. This CDR3 has 15 residues. V lost 2 bases, J lost 0 bases, and 3 bases stayed unmatched. The CDR3, as DNA: TGTGCCAGCAGTTTAACAGGGACAGGCTCCTACGAGCAGTACTTC. The encoded protein is CASSLTGTGSYEQYF. Supplemented by reference TRBV28 and TRBJ2-7, the full variable domain reads DVKVTQSSRYLVKRTGEKVFLECVQDMDHENMFWYRQDPGLGLRLIYFSYDVKMKEKGDIPEGYSVSREKKERFSLILESASTNQTSMYLCASSLTGTGSYEQYFGPGTRLTVT.

The chain couples TRBV5-8 to TRBJ1-3; no definite D call. Germline values: CDR1 SGHTS, CDR2 YDEGEE. This CDR3 has 13 amino acids. V lost 7 bases and J 0 bases, leaving 8 bases between the germline ends. The CDR3 protein is CASGYRSGNTIYF. The CDR3 nucleotides are TGTGCCAGCGGTTACCGCTCTGGAAACACCATATATTTT.

This chain connects TRBV6-1 to TRBJ2-1, with TRBD2 as a possible D gene (6 bases). The V gene's germline CDR1 is MNHNS and CDR2 SASEGT. The CDR3 runs 13 residues. The germline V and J ends were trimmed by 7 bases and 6 bases, with 13 bases remaining between them. In DNA, the CDR3 is TGTGCCAGCAAAGCGGGTTCCCCCAATGAGCAGTTCTTC. The encoded protein is CASKAGSPNEQFF.

CDR3 in amino acids: CASSGLGGGEQYF. CDR3 sequence (DNA): TGTGCCAGCTCGGGACTCGGGGGAGGTGAGCAGTACTTC. V is TRBV2 and J is TRBJ2-7, with D perhaps matching TRBD2 (6 bases). Germline V gene sequence: CDR1 SNHLY, CDR2 FYNNEI. This CDR3 contains 13 residues. V shed 8 bases and J shed 7 bases, with 18 bases lying between them.

The chain carries TRBV19 and TRBJ1-1; D may be TRBD1 (6 bases). CDR1 and CDR2 (germline): LNHDA, SQIVND (reference sequence). Trimming removed 5 bases at V and 5 bases at J, with 12 bases between. The CDR3 has 13 amino acids. As DNA, the CDR3 is TGTGCCAGTAGTCTAGGACAGAAGACTGAAGCTTTCTTT. Protein sequence: CASSLGQKTEAFF.

V and J are TRBV19 and TRBJ2-7; D possibly uses TRBD1 or TRBD2 (5 bases each). V was cut by 3 bases and J by 2 bases, with 8 bases left in between. Germline CDR1 is LNHDA and CDR2 is SQIVND (reference sequence). This CDR3 comprises 13 residues. The CDR3 sequence: CASSIGAAYEQYF. The CDR3 DNA follows: TGTGCCAGTAGTATCGGGGCAGCCTACGAGCAGTACTTC.

The V call is TRBV29-1, the J call TRBJ1-1; possibly TRBD1 for D (6 bases). V was clipped by 8 bases and J by 1 base, with 14 bases between them. The CDR3 consists of 13 residues. CDR1 and CDR2 (germline): SQVTM, ANQGSEA. For the CDR3, the DNA is TGCAGCTCGTGGCAGGGGAGGAACACTGAAGCTTTCTTT. This gives the protein CSSWQGRNTEAFF.

The V call is TRBV4-2, the J call TRBJ1-3; possibly TRBD1 for D (5 bases). There are 19 residues in the CDR3. The germline V and J ends were trimmed by 0 bases and 0 bases, with 18 bases remaining between them. CDR1 and CDR2 (germline): LGHNA, YNFKEQ. The CDR3 is CASSQDWGTGIVSGNTIYF. CDR3 coding DNA: TGTGCCAGCAGCCAAGATTGGGGCACGGGAATCGTCTCTGGAAACACCATATATTTT.

The chain links TRBV2 to TRBJ2-3, with D possibly TRBD2 on 5 matching bases. V was clipped by 6 bases and J by 2 bases, with 12 bases between them. This CDR3 is 14 amino acids long. Germline V gives CDR1 SNHLY, CDR2 FYNNEI. The CDR3 loop reads CASSRSGYTDTQYF. DNA for the CDR3: TGTGCCAGCAGCCGGAGCGGTTACACAGATACGCAGTATTTT.

V is TRBV5-4 and J is TRBJ1-6; 11 nucleotides line up with TRBD1. The germline gives CDR1 SGHNT, CDR2 YYREEE (reference sequence). The CDR3 consists of 17 residues. V lost 4 bases, J lost 8 bases, and 11 bases stayed unmatched. The CDR3 DNA reads as TGTGCCAGCAGCCCCGGACAGGGGGCGGGTTCCTATTCACCCCTCCACTTT. Its translation is CASSPGQGAGSYSPLHF.

Comment on this clone: Germline is not matched at one junction end, which may reflect a read error. The J gene is TRBJ1-2, the V gene TRBV19; TRBD1 is a possible D gene (5 bases). The CDR3 contains 12 residues. In germline, CDR1 is LNHDA, CDR2 SQIVND (reference sequence). The CDR3 spells CASSSQGYDYTF. The CDR3 bases are TGTGCCAGTAGTAGTCAGGGTTATGACTACACCTTC.

This chain uses TRBV7-9 with TRBJ1-6, with D uncertain. The CDR3 has 16 residues. The germline V and J ends were trimmed by 4 bases and 0 bases, with 10 bases remaining between them. Germline values: CDR1 SEHNR, CDR2 FQNEAQ (reference sequence). Here the CDR3 reads CASSSGKSSYNSPLHF. The CDR3 DNA follows: TGTGCCAGCAGCTCCGGAAAAAGCTCCTATAATTCACCCCTCCACTTT.

V usage is TRBV2 and J usage is TRBJ1-2; 11 positions match TRBD1. CDR3 size: 15 residues. Germline values: CDR1 SNHLY, CDR2 FYNNEI. Trimming took 6 bases from V and 2 from J; bases not matched to a gene: 5. The CDR3: CASRLWTGGNYGYTF. The CDR3, as DNA: TGTGCCAGCAGACTGTGGACAGGGGGCAACTATGGCTACACCTTC.

The V call is TRBV7-9, the J call TRBJ2-5; 14 bases are a match to TRBD2. The CDR3 has 16 residues. The germline V gene has CDR1 SEHNR and CDR2 FQNEAQ (reference sequence). Trimming removed 5 bases from V and 4 bases from J; junction bases left unmatched: 6. CDR3 loop: CASSARLAGGLETQYF. The CDR3 DNA sequence: TGTGCCAGCAGCGCAAGACTAGCGGGGGGGCTAGAGACCCAGTACTTC.

Concerning this clone: The identical CDR3 is also encoded by other nucleotide sequences in the sample. The chain employs TRBV4-3 and TRBJ2-2, with TRBD2 identical over 9 bases. The length of the CDR3 is 17 residues. Trimming cost V 1 base and J 3 bases; bases outside gene matches: 6. Germline-derived CDR1 and CDR2 are LGHNA and YSLEER. CDR3 sequence (DNA): TGCGCCAGCAGCCAAGGGGGGGCTAGCGGGGACACCGGGGAGCTGTTTTTT. This sequence encodes CASSQGGASGDTGELFF.

This chain links TRBV27 with TRBJ1-2; 10 bases agree with TRBD1. Unmatched junction bases numbered 10, after V lost 6 bases and J lost 3 bases. Germline-derived CDR1 and CDR2 are MNHEY and SMNVEV (reference sequence). This CDR3 comprises 16 residues. The CDR3 spells CASSSSTGGLYYGYTF. CDR3 in DNA: TGTGCCAGCAGCTCGTCGACAGGGGGCCTCTACTATGGCTACACCTTC.

The rearrangement links TRBV30 to TRBJ1-5; D possibly corresponds to TRBD1 (6 bases). The V gene's germline CDR1 is GTSNPN and CDR2 SVGIG (reference sequence). The CDR3 has 12 amino acids. Trimming took off 6 bases at V and 2 bases at J, with 8 bases between the two ends. The CDR3 spells CACRTGNQPQHF. The CDR3 DNA reads as TGTGCCTGCAGGACAGGCAATCAGCCCCAGCATTTT.

This clone was seen only a few times. The CDR3 protein is CASSLGQVELFF. Written as DNA, the CDR3 is TGTGCCAGCAGCTTAGGACAGGTGGAACTGTTTTTT. The chain couples TRBV11-2 to TRBJ1-4; maybe TRBD1 (6 bases). Trimming stripped 1 base from V and 12 bases from J, with 9 bases between. This CDR3 is built from 12 residues. Germline values: CDR1 SGHAT, CDR2 FQNNGV.

CDR3 in amino acids: CASSDLGGLSSGANVLTF. CDR3 in DNA: TGCGCCAGCAGCGATCTAGGGGGATTAAGCTCTGGGGCCAACGTCCTGACTTTC. The chain is built from TRBV5-1 and TRBJ2-6, with D tentatively TRBD1 (6 bases). The ends were cut back, 4 bases at V and 0 bases at J, with 17 bases in the middle. Germline CDR1 reads SGHRS; CDR2 reads YFSETQ. The CDR3 runs to 18 residues.

This chain joins TRBV7-2 and TRBJ2-1; 9 bases match TRBD2. CDR1 and CDR2 (germline): SGHTA, FQGNSA. The CDR3 loop spans 15 amino acids. Trimming at V came to 7 bases and at J to 8 bases, leaving 12 bases not matched to a gene. The CDR3 bases are TGTGCCAGCACCAAAGCCCTAGCGGGACGGGATGAGCAGTTCTTC. It yields the protein CASTKALAGRDEQFF.

V and J are TRBV19 and TRBJ1-4; D gene uncertain. Germline assignment: CDR1 LNHDA and CDR2 SQIVND (reference sequence). V was shortened by 7 bases and J by 4 bases, with 7 bases between the two germline ends. The CDR3 covers 12 residues. The CDR3 nucleotides are TGTGCCAGTAAAGAACATAATGAAAAACTGTTTTTT. The encoded protein is CASKEHNEKLFF.